This TCR beta chain emerged from a study of blood T cell repertoires in COVID-19. Authors' analysis steps: From reference gene primer amplification, estimates of nucleated cell counts were derived. Only in-frame clones appear in the TCRdb table, and some are missing; sequencing was by immunoSEQ multiplex PCR. V and J calls and clone size are given by that table; D and trimming were obtained from the DNA. Among more than 200,000 clones listed, around 90% were seen once. V was pared by 6 bases and J by 3 bases, with 8 bases of the junction left unmatched. The CDR3 totals 15 residues. Germline values: CDR1 MNHEY, CDR2 SVGAGI. Participants were aged about 18 to 100 years, lived in around 22 US areas, and enrolled virtually.

This TCR came from a woman in her 30s with acute COVID-19. The sequenced sample consisted of PBMCs or T cells enriched from blood (not recorded which). The chain links TRBV6-5 to TRBJ1-3; 7 bases align to TRBD1. The CDR3 region is CASRTNDRVGNTIYF. The CDR3 coding sequence is TGTGCCAGCAGAACCAACGACAGGGTTGGAAACACCATATATTTT.